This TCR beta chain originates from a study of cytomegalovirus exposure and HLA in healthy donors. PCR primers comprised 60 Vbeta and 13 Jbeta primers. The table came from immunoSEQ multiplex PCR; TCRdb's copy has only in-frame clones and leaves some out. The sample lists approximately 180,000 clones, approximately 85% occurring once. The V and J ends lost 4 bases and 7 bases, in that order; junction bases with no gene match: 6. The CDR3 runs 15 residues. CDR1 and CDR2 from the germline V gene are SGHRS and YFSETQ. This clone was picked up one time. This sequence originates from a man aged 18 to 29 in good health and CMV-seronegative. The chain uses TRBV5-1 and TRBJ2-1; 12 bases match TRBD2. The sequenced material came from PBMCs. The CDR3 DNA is TGCGCCAGCAGCCTAGCGGGAGGGCCTATGAATGAGCAGTTCTTC. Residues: CASSLAGGPMNEQFF. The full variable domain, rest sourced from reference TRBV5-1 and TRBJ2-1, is KAGVTQTPRYLIKTRGQQVTLSCSPISGHRSVSWYQQTPGQGLQFLFEYFSETQRNKGNFPGRFSGRQFSNSRSEMNVSTLELGDSALYLCASSLAGGPMNEQFFGPGTRLTVL.